This TCR beta chain was obtained from a study of shared clonotypes between healthy human individuals. Assay: immunoSEQ multiplex PCR; the TCRdb copy retains only in-frame clones and omits some. The sample has roughly 2,300,000 clones; roughly 90% are singletons. V gave up 4 bases and J gave up 6 bases, with 13 bases separating them. The CDR3 length is 14 residues. What was sequenced was naive CD4+ T cells from PBMCs. Described subset: CD45RA+ positively selected. The V call is TRBV23-1, the J call TRBJ2-1; no reliable D call. TRBV23-1 is treated as an ORF (open reading frame) with a function not yet certain. The receptor comes from a young man in good health. Some clones in this sample may be carry-over from other donors' samples. The CDR3: CASSPFVETNEQFF. In DNA form, the CDR3 reads TGCGCCAGCAGTCCCTTTGTAGAAACCAATGAGCAGTTCTTC.